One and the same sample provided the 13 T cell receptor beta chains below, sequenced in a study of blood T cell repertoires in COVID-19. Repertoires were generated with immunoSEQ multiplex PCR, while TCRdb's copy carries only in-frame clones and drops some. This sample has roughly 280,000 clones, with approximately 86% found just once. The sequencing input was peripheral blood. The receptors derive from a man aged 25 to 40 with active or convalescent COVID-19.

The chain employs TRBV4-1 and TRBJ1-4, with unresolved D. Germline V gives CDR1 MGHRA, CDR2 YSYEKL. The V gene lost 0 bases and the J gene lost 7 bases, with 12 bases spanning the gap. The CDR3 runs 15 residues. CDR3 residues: CASSQDPRGGEKLFF. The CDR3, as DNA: TGCGCCAGCAGCCAAGATCCGAGAGGCGGTGAAAAACTGTTTTTT.

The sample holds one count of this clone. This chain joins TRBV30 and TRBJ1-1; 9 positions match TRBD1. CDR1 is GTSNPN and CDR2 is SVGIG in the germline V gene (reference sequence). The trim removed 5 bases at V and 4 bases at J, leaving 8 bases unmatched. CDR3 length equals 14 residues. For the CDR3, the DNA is TGTGCCTGGGAAACGGGACAGGGAATCACTGAAGCTTTCTTT. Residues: CAWETGQGITEAFF.

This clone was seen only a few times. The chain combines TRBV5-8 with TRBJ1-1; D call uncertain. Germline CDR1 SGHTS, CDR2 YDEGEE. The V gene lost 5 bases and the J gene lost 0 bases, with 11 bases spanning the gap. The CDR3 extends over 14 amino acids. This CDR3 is CASRKHSMNTEAFF. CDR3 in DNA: TGTGCCAGCAGAAAACACAGTATGAACACTGAAGCTTTCTTT.

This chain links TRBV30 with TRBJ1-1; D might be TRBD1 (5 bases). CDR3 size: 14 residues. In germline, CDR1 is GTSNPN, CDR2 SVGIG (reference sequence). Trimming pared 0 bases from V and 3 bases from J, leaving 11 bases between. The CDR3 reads CAWSVRGGYTEAFF. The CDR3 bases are TGTGCCTGGAGTGTACGGGGGGGATACACTGAAGCTTTCTTT.

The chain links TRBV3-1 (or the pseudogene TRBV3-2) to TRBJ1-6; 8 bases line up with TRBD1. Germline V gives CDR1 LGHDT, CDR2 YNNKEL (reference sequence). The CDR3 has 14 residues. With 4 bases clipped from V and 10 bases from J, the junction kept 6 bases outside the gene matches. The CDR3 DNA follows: TGTGCCAGCAGCCTCGGACAGGGAGGGTCACCCCTCCACTTT. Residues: CASSLGQGGSPLHF.

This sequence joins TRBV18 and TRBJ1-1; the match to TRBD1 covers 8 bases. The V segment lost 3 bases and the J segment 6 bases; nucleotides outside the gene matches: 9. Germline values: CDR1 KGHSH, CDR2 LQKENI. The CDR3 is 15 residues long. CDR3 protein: CASSPKTGDVAEAFF. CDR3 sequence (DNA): TGTGCCAGCTCACCCAAGACAGGGGATGTTGCTGAAGCTTTCTTT.

The CDR3 region has the DNA TGTGCCAGCAGCTCGTACGGGACAGGTCGTGAAAAACTGTTTTTT. This translates into CASSSYGTGREKLFF. The chain links TRBV7-8 to TRBJ1-4; 8 nucleotides align to TRBD1. The CDR3 is 15 amino acids. Per the germline V gene, CDR1 is SGHVS and CDR2 is FQNEAQ. Trimming took 4 bases from V and 7 from J; bases not matched to a gene: 8. Filled out from reference TRBV7-8 and TRBJ1-4, the complete variable domain reads GAGVSQSPRYKVAKRGQDVALRCDPISGHVSLFWYQQALGQGPEFLTYFQNEAQLDKSGLPSDRFFAERPEGSVSTLKIQRTQQEDSAVYLCASSSYGTGREKLFFGSGTQLSVL.

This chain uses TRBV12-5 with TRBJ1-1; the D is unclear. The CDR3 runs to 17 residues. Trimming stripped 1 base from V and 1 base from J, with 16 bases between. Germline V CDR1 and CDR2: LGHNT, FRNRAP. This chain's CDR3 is CASGLGTLTITNTEAFF. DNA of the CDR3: TGTGCTAGTGGTTTGGGGACTTTGACGATTACGAACACTGAAGCTTTCTTT.

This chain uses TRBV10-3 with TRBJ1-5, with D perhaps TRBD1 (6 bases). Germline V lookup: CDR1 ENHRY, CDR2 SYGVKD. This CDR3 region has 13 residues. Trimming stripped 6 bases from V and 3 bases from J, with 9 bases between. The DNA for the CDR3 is TGTGCCATCAGGGGGGGGCCCAATCAGCCCCAGCATTTT. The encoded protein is CAIRGGPNQPQHF.

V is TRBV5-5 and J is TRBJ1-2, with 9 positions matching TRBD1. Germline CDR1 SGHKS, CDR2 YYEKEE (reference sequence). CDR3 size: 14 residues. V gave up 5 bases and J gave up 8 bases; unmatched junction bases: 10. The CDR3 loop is CASSSGTGSAGYTF. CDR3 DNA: TGTGCCAGCAGTTCCGGGACAGGGTCTGCGGGCTACACCTTC.

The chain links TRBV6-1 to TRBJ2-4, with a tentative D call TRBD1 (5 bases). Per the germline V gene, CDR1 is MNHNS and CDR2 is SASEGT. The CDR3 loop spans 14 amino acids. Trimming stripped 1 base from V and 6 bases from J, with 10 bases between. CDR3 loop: CASSEETQGNIQYF. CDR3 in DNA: TGTGCCAGCAGTGAAGAAACGCAGGGAAACATTCAGTACTTC.

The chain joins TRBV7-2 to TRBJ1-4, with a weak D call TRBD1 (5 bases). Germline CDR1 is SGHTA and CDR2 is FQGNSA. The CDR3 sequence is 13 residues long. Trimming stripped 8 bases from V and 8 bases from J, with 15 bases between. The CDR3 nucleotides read TGTGCCAGCTCTGGCAGGGTAGACGAAAAACTGTTTTTT. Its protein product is CASSGRVDEKLFF.

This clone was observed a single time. The CDR3 nucleotides are TGTGCCTGGAGCGCGGGGAACTCTGGAAACACCATATATTTT. It specifies CAWSAGNSGNTIYF. The chain links TRBV30 to TRBJ1-3; no clear D gene. Trimming removed 3 bases from V and 0 bases from J, with 9 bases in between. Per germline, CDR1 GTSNPN and CDR2 SVGIG (reference sequence). This CDR3 is 14 amino acids long.